The 3 T cell receptor beta chains presented below share a single source sample, sequenced in a study of vaccination and CD4 T cells after COVID-19. Their antigens remain unidentified. Cultured CD4+ T-cell DNA underwent Oncomine TCR Beta short-read sequencing. TCRdb reprocessed the PCR reads with MiXCR, giving one entry per CDR3 protein. Seen here are roughly 4,900 distinct CDR3 sequences, about three fifths observed once, and the top ten hold 40%. Stated treatment: roughly 11-day PBMC culture with coronavirus spike peptide pools or control peptides (ViraFEST assay). The unexposed donor provided CD4+ T cells, which were taken before the COVID-19 pandemic (2011-2018). The sample taken for sequencing was CD4+ T cells from blood, cultured in vitro. These receptors were collected from a human donor in good health.

The chain is built from TRBV2 and TRBJ2-4; TRBD2 matches at 7 bases. The CDR3 loop spans 16 amino acids. The germline CDR1 and CDR2 sequences are SNHLY and FYNNEI. Trimming cost V 2 bases and J 1 base; bases outside gene matches: 5. The CDR3 here is CASSERLAAAKNIQYF. CDR3 DNA: TGTGCCAGCAGTGAACGACTAGCTGCCGCCAAAAACATTCAGTACTTC.

CDR3 in DNA: TGTGCCAGCAGCCGCGACAGGGGCCAAGAGACCCAGTACTTC. It codes for CASSRDRGQETQYF. V and J are TRBV11-2 and TRBJ2-5, with 8 bases identical to TRBD1. This CDR3 has 14 residues. The J segment lost 1 base and the V segment lost 5 bases, leaving 3 bases of the junction unmatched. Looked up from germline, CDR1 is SGHAT and CDR2 is FQNNGV.

The rearrangement links TRBV12-3 or TRBV12-4 to TRBJ1-5; D is unclear. This CDR3 has 13 amino acids. Trimming removed 9 bases from V and 1 base from J, with 10 bases in between. The chain's CDR3 is CASCTGSNQPQHF. For the CDR3, the DNA is TGTGCCAGTTGTACCGGGAGCAATCAGCCCCAGCATTTT.